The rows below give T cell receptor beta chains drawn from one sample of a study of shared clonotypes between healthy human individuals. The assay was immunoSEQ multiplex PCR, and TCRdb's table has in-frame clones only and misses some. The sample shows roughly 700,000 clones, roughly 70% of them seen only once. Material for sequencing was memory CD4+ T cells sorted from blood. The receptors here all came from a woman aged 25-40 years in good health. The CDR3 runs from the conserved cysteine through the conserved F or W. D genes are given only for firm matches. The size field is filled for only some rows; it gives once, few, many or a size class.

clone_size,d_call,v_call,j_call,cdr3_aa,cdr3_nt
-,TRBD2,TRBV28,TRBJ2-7,CASSMTSGGPYEQYF,TGTGCCAGCAGTATGACTAGCGGGGGACCCTACGAGCAGTACTTC
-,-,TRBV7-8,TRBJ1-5,CASSAGGWGANQPQHF,TGTGCCAGCAGCGCAGGCGGGTGGGGGGCTAATCAGCCCCAGCATTTT
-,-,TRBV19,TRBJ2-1,CASTEGGASSYNEQFF,TGTGCCAGTACAGAAGGGGGGGCTAGCTCCTACAATGAGCAGTTCTTC
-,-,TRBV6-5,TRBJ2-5,CASSYSGVVETQYF,TGTGCCAGCAGTTACAGTGGGGTTGTGGAGACCCAGTACTTC
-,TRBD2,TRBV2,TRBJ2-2,CASRREGPGTGELFF,TGTGCCAGCAGGAGGGAGGGTCCGGGCACCGGGGAGCTGTTTTTT
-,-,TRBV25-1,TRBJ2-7,CASSDGAETYEQYF,TGTGCCAGCAGTGACGGGGCAGAAACCTACGAGCAGTACTTC
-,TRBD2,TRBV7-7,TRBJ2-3,CASSSGLAGGDTQYF,TGTGCCAGCAGCTCGGGACTAGCGGGAGGGGATACGCAGTATTTT
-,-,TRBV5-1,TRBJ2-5,CASSPLQSGGTQYF,TGCGCCAGCAGCCCATTACAGTCAGGTGGGACCCAGTACTTC
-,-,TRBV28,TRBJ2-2,CASLTPTGAGELFF,TGTGCCAGCCTCACCCCTACCGGCGCCGGGGAGCTGTTTTTT
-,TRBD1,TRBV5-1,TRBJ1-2,CASSLGDRERGYTF,TGCGCCAGCAGCTTGGGGGACAGGGAACGTGGCTACACCTTC
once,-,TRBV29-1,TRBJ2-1,CSVGEKFSGDLGEQFF,TGCAGCGTTGGGGAAAAATTTAGCGGAGATCTAGGTGAGCAGTTCTTC
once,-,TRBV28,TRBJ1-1,CAAEDTEAFF,TGTGCAGCGGAAGACACTGAAGCTTTCTTT
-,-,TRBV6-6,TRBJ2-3,CASSYSGEGRADTQYF,TGTGCCAGCAGTTACTCTGGGGAAGGGCGAGCAGATACGCAGTATTTT
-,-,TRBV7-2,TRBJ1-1,CASSPRRAGTEAFF,TGTGCCAGCAGCCCAAGGCGGGCGGGTACTGAAGCTTTCTTT
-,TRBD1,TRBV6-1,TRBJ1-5,CASEKGDSGNQPQHF,TGTGCCAGCGAGAAAGGGGACAGTGGCAATCAGCCCCAGCATTTT
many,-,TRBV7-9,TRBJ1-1,CASSQEATTEAFF,TGTGCCAGCAGCCAGGAGGCGACCACTGAAGCTTTCTTT